These 18 T cell receptor beta chains share one sample of origin, sequenced in a study of cytomegalovirus exposure and HLA in healthy donors. The primer mix had 60 Vbeta and 13 Jbeta primers. Method: immunoSEQ multiplex PCR; TCRdb's copy keeps in-frame clones and lacks some. The sample holds over 85,000 clones, 7.6% seen once. Material: PBMCs. These receptors were obtained from a man aged 45-65 years in good health and CMV-seronegative.

The CDR3 sequence: CASSGDRGYNEQYF. In DNA form, the CDR3 reads TGTGCCAGCAGCGGAGACAGGGGGTACAACGAGCAGTACTTC. The rearrangement links TRBV5-6 to TRBJ2-7; TRBD1 aligns across 9 bases. Germline CDR1 is SGHDT and CDR2 is YYEEEE. The V segment lost 4 bases and the J segment 5 bases; nucleotides outside the gene matches: 7. The CDR3 spans 14 residues. Supplemented by reference TRBV5-6 and TRBJ2-7, the full variable domain reads DAGVTQSPTHLIKTRGQQVTLRCSPKSGHDTVSWYQQALGQGPQFIFQYYEEEERQRGNFPDRFSGHQFPNYSSELNVNALLLGDSALYLCASSGDRGYNEQYFGPGTRLTVT.

This clone was detected only a few times. This sequence joins TRBV27 and TRBJ1-5; D not resolved. Germline CDR1 is MNHEY and CDR2 is SMNVEV (reference sequence). The CDR3 totals 14 residues. Trimming shortened V by 3 bases and J by 6 bases, and 12 bases separated the two germline ends. Written as DNA, the CDR3 is TGTGCCAGCAGTTTTAGGGTCGGGGTTCAGCCCCAGCATTTT. Protein sequence: CASSFRVGVQPQHF.

The sample holds a few counts of this clone. The rearrangement joins TRBV5-1 to TRBJ2-1; 10 bases map to TRBD2. The CDR3 loop spans 13 amino acids. The junction had 4 bases not matched to a gene; V was cut back by 5 bases and J by 8 bases. Germline loops: CDR1 SGHRS, CDR2 YFSETQ. The CDR3 loop reads CASSASGSYEQFF. The CDR3 coding sequence is TGCGCCAGCAGTGCTAGCGGGAGCTATGAGCAGTTCTTC. Together with reference TRBV5-1 and TRBJ2-1, the CDR3 gives the full variable domain: KAGVTQTPRYLIKTRGQQVTLSCSPISGHRSVSWYQQTPGQGLQFLFEYFSETQRNKGNFPGRFSGRQFSNSRSEMNVSTLELGDSALYLCASSASGSYEQFFGPGTRLTVL.

The gene calls are TRBV6-5 and TRBJ2-5; a weak D match, TRBD1 (6 bases). Judging by the DNA end, TRBJ2-7 fits better; the J call may be wrong. This CDR3 is built from 14 residues. CDR1 MNHEY and CDR2 SVGAGI come from the germline V gene. The chain's CDR3 is CASSFNRERGEQYF. In nucleotides, the CDR3 is TGTGCCAGCAGTTTCAACAGGGAAAGGGGCGAGCAGTACTTC.

The genes are TRBV4-2 and TRBJ2-5; possible D gene TRBD2, 5 bases. Between the trimmed V and J ends, which lost 1 base and 3 bases, there was a span of 12 bases. CDR3 size: 15 residues. Per germline, CDR1 LGHNA and CDR2 YNFKEQ. The CDR3 nucleotides are TGTGCCAGCAGCCAAGCCTCCGTCGGGAAAGAGACCCAGTACTTC. Its protein product is CASSQASVGKETQYF.

CDR3: CASSTGVTQPQHF. The CDR3 DNA reads TGTGCCAGCAGCACGGGAGTAACTCAGCCCCAGCATTTT. The rearrangement joins TRBV7-9 to TRBJ1-5; D unresolved. The ends were cut back, 5 bases at V and 6 bases at J, with 11 bases in the middle. CDR3 length: 13 amino acids. The V gene's germline CDR1 is SEHNR and CDR2 FQNEAQ (reference sequence).

J is TRBJ2-1 and V is TRBV19, with D tentatively TRBD2 (6 bases). This CDR3 is built from 14 residues. The germline V and J ends were trimmed by 3 bases and 4 bases, with 10 bases remaining between them. From germline, CDR1 is LNHDA and CDR2 SQIVND (reference sequence). The CDR3 DNA follows: TGTGCCAGTAGTATCTCCGCGGGGTACAATGAGCAGTTCTTC. It is translated as CASSISAGYNEQFF.

Only a few counts were recorded for this clone. The chain joins TRBV5-6 to TRBJ2-3; 8 bases are a match to TRBD2. This CDR3 is built from 17 residues. V trimming: 0 bases; J trimming: 2 bases; junction bases outside the gene matches: 8. Germline CDR1 and CDR2: SGHDT and YYEEEE. CDR3 sequence reads: CASSLGTSGFFTDTQYF. CDR3 in DNA: TGTGCCAGCAGCTTGGGTACTAGCGGATTCTTCACAGATACGCAGTATTTT.

V gene TRBV11-2 combines with J gene TRBJ1-1; a possible D gene is TRBD1 (5 bases). The CDR3 has 15 residues. Germline V gives CDR1 SGHAT, CDR2 FQNNGV. Trimming removed 6 bases at V and 9 bases at J, with 23 bases between. The CDR3 reads CASRSPGLGNSKAFF. Written as DNA, the CDR3 is TGTGCCAGCAGATCCCCAGGGTTGGGTAACTCGAAAGCTTTCTTT.

The chain combines TRBV9 with TRBJ2-2; D not resolved. V was cut by 0 bases and J by 5 bases, with 11 bases left in between. Germline V gene sequence: CDR1 SGDLS, CDR2 YYNGEE. This CDR3 is 15 amino acids long. Here the CDR3 DNA reads TGTGCCAGCAGCGTAGGATTGGCGGCTACCGGGGAGCTGTTTTTT. Protein product: CASSVGLAATGELFF.

By sample fraction, this clone is medium-sized (0.01 to 0.1%). The rearrangement joins TRBV7-9 to TRBJ2-3; 7 positions agree with TRBD1. CDR3 length equals 16 residues. V was clipped by 5 bases and J by 1 base; unmatched bases: 9. From germline, CDR1 is SEHNR and CDR2 FQNEAQ (reference sequence). CDR3 coding DNA: TGTGCCAGCAGCCCTGAAGGACAGGCCGGCACAGATACGCAGTATTTT. This sequence encodes CASSPEGQAGTDTQYF.

This chain joins TRBV18 and TRBJ1-1, with a tentative D call TRBD1 (5 bases). CDR3 size: 15 residues. V lost 4 bases and J lost 5, with 17 bases in between. Germline values: CDR1 KGHSH, CDR2 LQKENI. CDR3: CASSLERTPGTEAFF. DNA of the CDR3: TGTGCCAGCTCACTCGAACGGACACCCGGGACTGAAGCTTTCTTT. The complete variable domain, with remaining parts taken from reference TRBV18 and TRBJ1-1, reads NAGVMQNPRHLVRRRGQEARLRCSPMKGHSHVYWYRQLPEEGLKFMVYLQKENIIDESGMPKERFSAEFPKEGPSILRIQQVVRGDSAAYFCASSLERTPGTEAFFGQGTRLTVV.

This rearrangement joins TRBV4-3 to TRBJ2-7, with 8 positions matching TRBD1. V dropped 2 bases and J dropped 5; count of bases not matched to a gene: 11. The CDR3 spans 16 residues. Germline lookup yields CDR1 LGHNA and CDR2 YSLEER. The CDR3 sequence is CASSQSPGTGTHEQYF. The CDR3 DNA is TGCGCCAGCAGCCAAAGCCCGGGGACAGGTACCCACGAGCAGTACTTC.

This chain connects TRBV5-4 to TRBJ2-1; TRBD2 matches at 8 bases. CDR3 length: 16 amino acids. Losses at the gene ends were 3 bases for V and 2 bases for J; bases not matched to a gene: 7. The germline CDR1 and CDR2 sequences are SGHNT and YYREEE (reference sequence). The CDR3 DNA reads TGTGCCAGCAGCTCCACCGGGACTAGGGCCTACAATGAGCAGTTCTTC. Encoded protein: CASSSTGTRAYNEQFF.

The rearrangement links TRBV29-1 to TRBJ2-7; a possible D gene is TRBD1 (5 bases). V was shortened by 6 bases and J by 6 bases, with 18 bases between the two germline ends. This CDR3 comprises 13 residues. Per the germline V gene, CDR1 is SQVTM and CDR2 is ANQGSEA. CDR3 nucleotide sequence: TGCAGCGTCCAGGCGCAGGGTAATTCCGAGCAGTACTTC. It specifies CSVQAQGNSEQYF.

The rearrangement joins TRBV2 to TRBJ1-2, with D unresolved. Germline CDR1 reads SNHLY; CDR2 reads FYNNEI. Between the trimmed V and J ends, which lost 2 bases and 4 bases, there was a span of 11 bases. The CDR3 contains 14 residues. CDR3 DNA sequence: TGTGCCAGCAGTGAACCTGCGGTACCCTATGGCTACACCTTC. Its translation: CASSEPAVPYGYTF.

In this sample, this clone turned up a few times. The chain carries TRBV6-6 and TRBJ2-3; 10 positions agree with TRBD2. Trimming took 7 bases from V and 8 from J; bases not matched to a gene: 12. CDR3 length: 15 amino acids. The germline V gene encodes CDR1 MNHNY and CDR2 SVGAGI (reference sequence). The CDR3 region has the DNA TGTGCCAGCATTTTTAGCGGGGGGTTCAAGGGTACGCAGTATTTT. Translated: CASIFSGGFKGTQYF.

This clone has just a few counts. This chain links TRBV7-3 with TRBJ2-1; 9 nucleotides agree with TRBD2. J was trimmed by 5 bases and V by 5 bases; bases with no gene match: 10. Looked up from germline, CDR1 is SGHTA and CDR2 is FQGTGA. This CDR3 is 16 amino acids long. The CDR3 here is CASSPLGGGGDNEQFF. Here the CDR3 DNA reads TGTGCCAGCAGCCCACTCGGAGGCGGGGGGGACAATGAGCAGTTCTTC.